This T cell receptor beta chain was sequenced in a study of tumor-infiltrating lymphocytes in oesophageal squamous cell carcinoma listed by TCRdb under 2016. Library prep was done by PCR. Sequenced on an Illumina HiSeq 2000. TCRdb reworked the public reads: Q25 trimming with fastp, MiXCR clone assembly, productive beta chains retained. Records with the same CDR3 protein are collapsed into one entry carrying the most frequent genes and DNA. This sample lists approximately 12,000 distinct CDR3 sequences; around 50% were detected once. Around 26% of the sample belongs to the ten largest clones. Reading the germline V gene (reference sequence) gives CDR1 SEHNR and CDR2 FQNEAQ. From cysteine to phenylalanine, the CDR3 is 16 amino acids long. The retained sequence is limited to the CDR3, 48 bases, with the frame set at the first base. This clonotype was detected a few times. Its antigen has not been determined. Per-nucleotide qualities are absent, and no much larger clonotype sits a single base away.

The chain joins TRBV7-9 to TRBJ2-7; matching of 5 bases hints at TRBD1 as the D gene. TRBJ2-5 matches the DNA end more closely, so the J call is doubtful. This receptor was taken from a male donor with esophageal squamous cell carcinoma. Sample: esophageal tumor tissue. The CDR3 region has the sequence CASSLQGKTPRETQYF. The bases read TGTGCCAGCAGCTTACAGGGAAAAACCCCCCGAGAGACCCAGTACTTC.